The 14 T cell receptor beta chains reported below all come from one sample, sequenced in a study of Tregs in tolerant kidney transplant recipients. The repertoire was sequenced with immunoSEQ multiplex PCR; TCRdb's copy has only in-frame clones and lacks some. The data contain tens of thousands of clones, roughly 93% of them singletons. Related graft donors supplied nonmyeloablative bone marrow transplants, and mixed chimerism was transient. Sequenced here: CD4+ T cells from blood (PBMCs), sampled 12 months after the transplant. The receptors come from a human patient who received a combined kidney and bone marrow transplant. Part of the T cells may come from the graft donor.

V gene TRBV5-1 combines with J gene TRBJ1-1, with D perhaps TRBD1 (6 bases). Trimming stripped 0 bases from V and 0 bases from J, with 12 bases between. Germline V gives CDR1 SGHRS, CDR2 YFSETQ. This CDR3 region has 16 residues. The CDR3 loop reads CASSLEKGQMNTEAFF. In DNA, the CDR3 is TGCGCCAGCAGCTTGGAAAAGGGACAAATGAACACTGAAGCTTTCTTT. Using reference TRBV5-1 and TRBJ1-1 for the parts outside the CDR3, the full variable domain is KAGVTQTPRYLIKTRGQQVTLSCSPISGHRSVSWYQQTPGQGLQFLFEYFSETQRNKGNFPGRFSGRQFSNSRSEMNVSTLELGDSALYLCASSLEKGQMNTEAFFGQGTRLTVV.

The V and J genes are TRBV29-1 and TRBJ1-4; D unclear. Germline CDR1 is SQVTM and CDR2 is ANQGSEA. The CDR3 contains 13 residues. V shed 3 bases and J shed 8 bases, with 13 bases lying between them. Here the CDR3 reads CSVETDGREKLFF. CDR3 bases: TGCAGCGTTGAGACCGACGGGAGGGAAAAACTGTTTTTT.

J is TRBJ1-2 and V is TRBV28, with D possibly TRBD1 on 5 matching bases. The germline gives CDR1 MDHEN, CDR2 SYDVKM. V dropped 1 base and J dropped 0 bases, with 18 bases sitting between them. CDR3 length: 18 amino acids. As DNA, the CDR3 is TGTGCCAGCAGTTTATTTGGCAGGGCGTCCTTAGCTAACTATGGCTACACCTTC. Amino acid sequence: CASSLFGRASLANYGYTF.

This rearrangement joins TRBV7-2 to TRBJ2-7, with TRBD1 matching 7 bases. V was clipped by 5 bases and J by 0 bases; unmatched bases: 7. The germline V gene encodes CDR1 SGHTA and CDR2 FQGNSA. The CDR3 consists of 15 residues. This CDR3 reads CASSPGTVPSYEQYF. DNA for the CDR3: TGTGCCAGCAGCCCGGGGACAGTTCCCTCCTACGAGCAGTACTTC.

The chain combines TRBV5-1 with TRBJ2-2; no reliable D call. Trimming removed 8 bases from V and 2 bases from J, with 16 bases in between. The CDR3 is 15 residues long. In germline, CDR1 is SGHRS, CDR2 YFSETQ. Written as DNA, the CDR3 is TGCGCCAGTAACGGCGGCCAGACTAACACCGGGGAGCTGTTTTTT. Encoded protein: CASNGGQTNTGELFF. The variable domain in full, completed from reference TRBV5-1 and TRBJ2-2, reads KAGVTQTPRYLIKTRGQQVTLSCSPISGHRSVSWYQQTPGQGLQFLFEYFSETQRNKGNFPGRFSGRQFSNSRSEMNVSTLELGDSALYLCASNGGQTNTGELFFGEGSRLTVL.

V and J are TRBV11-1 and TRBJ2-5, with D possibly matching TRBD1 (5 bases). V lost 2 bases to trimming and J lost 2 bases, with 12 bases between them. CDR1 is SGHAT, CDR2 FQDESV, per germline (reference sequence). This CDR3 region has 15 residues. The CDR3 region is CASSLKWSGQETQYF. CDR3 nucleotide sequence: TGTGCCAGCAGCTTAAAATGGTCAGGGCAAGAGACCCAGTACTTC.

This clone was recorded once. The CDR3 region has the DNA TGTGCCATCAGTACTAAAGGGGACAGATTCTATGGCTACACCTTC. This encodes CAISTKGDRFYGYTF. The chain uses TRBV10-3 and TRBJ1-2; 7 bases agree with TRBD1. CDR3 length equals 15 residues. V shed 5 bases and J 4 bases; nucleotides not matched to a gene: 10. Germline-derived CDR1 and CDR2 are ENHRY and SYGVKD.

The V call is TRBV5-4, the J call TRBJ2-3; D is undetermined. This CDR3 is 11 amino acids long. CDR1 is SGHNT and CDR2 is YYREEE in the germline V gene (reference sequence). With 4 bases removed from V and 5 bases from J, the gap between germline ends came to 5 bases. The CDR3 is CASSRLDTQYF. The CDR3 nucleotides are TGTGCCAGCAGCCGACTAGATACGCAGTATTTT.

The chain employs TRBV5-4 and TRBJ2-5, with 10 bases matching TRBD1. The CDR3 consists of 15 residues. Germline V gene sequence: CDR1 SGHNT, CDR2 YYREEE (reference sequence). After removal of 5 bases from V and 5 bases from J, the junction contained 9 bases not matched to a gene. The chain's CDR3 is CASSRDRGASETQYF. CDR3 DNA sequence: TGTGCCAGCAGTCGGGACAGGGGAGCGTCGGAGACCCAGTACTTC.

The chain carries TRBV5-1 and TRBJ2-1; the match to TRBD2 covers 14 bases. The length of the CDR3 is 17 residues. Per the germline V gene, CDR1 is SGHRS and CDR2 is YFSETQ. V shed 5 bases, J shed 4 bases, and the junction held 8 bases outside the gene matches. The CDR3 loop reads CASRGLAGASPYNEQFF. The CDR3 DNA is TGCGCCAGCAGGGGACTAGCGGGAGCTTCCCCTTACAATGAGCAGTTCTTC.

V and J are TRBV18 and TRBJ2-7; 9 bases match TRBD1. V lost 3 bases to trimming and J lost 3 bases; unmatched junction nucleotides: 9. The CDR3 extends over 16 amino acids. Germline CDR1 and CDR2: KGHSH and LQKENI. DNA for the CDR3: TGTGCCAGCTCACCGACAGGGGGAATGGACCTCTACGAGCAGTACTTC. Translation: CASSPTGGMDLYEQYF.

This rearrangement joins TRBV30 to TRBJ1-2; D is unclear. V dropped 0 bases and J dropped 4 bases, with 9 bases sitting between them. The germline V gene encodes CDR1 GTSNPN and CDR2 SVGIG (reference sequence). CDR3 length: 13 residues. In DNA, the CDR3 is TGTGCCTGGAGTGTAGGAGGATCCTATGGCTACACCTTC. Protein product: CAWSVGGSYGYTF.

In this sample, this clone is medium-sized. This chain connects TRBV7-9 to TRBJ1-3; D possibly corresponds to TRBD1 (5 bases). Germline V CDR1 and CDR2: SEHNR, FQNEAQ (reference sequence). The V end was cut by 0 bases, the J end by 5 bases, with 11 bases between. The CDR3 is 15 amino acids. CDR3 nucleotides: TGTGCCAGCAGCTTAGCGCAGACAGCACGAAACACCATATATTTT. Its protein is CASSLAQTARNTIYF. Using reference TRBV7-9 and TRBJ1-3 for the parts outside the CDR3, the full variable domain is DTGVSQNPRHKITKRGQNVTFRCDPISEHNRLYWYRQTLGQGPEFLTYFQNEAQLEKSRLLSDRFSAERPKGSFSTLEIQRTEQGDSAMYLCASSLAQTARNTIYFGEGSWLTVV.

This chain joins TRBV7-3 and TRBJ1-2, with D unclear. CDR3 size: 14 residues. Trimming shortened V by 2 bases and J by 4 bases, and 11 bases separated the two germline ends. CDR1 is SGHTA, CDR2 FQGTGA, per germline. CDR3 DNA sequence: TGTGCCAGCAGCTTACTTCGACTCAGCTATGGCTACACCTTC. Its translation is CASSLLRLSYGYTF. Looking up the rest from reference TRBV7-3 and TRBJ1-2 gives the full variable domain: GAGVSQTPSNKVTEKGKYVELRCDPISGHTALYWYRQSLGQGPEFLIYFQGTGAADDSGLPNDRFFAVRPEGSVSTLKIQRTERGDSAVYLCASSLLRLSYGYTFGSGTRLTVV.